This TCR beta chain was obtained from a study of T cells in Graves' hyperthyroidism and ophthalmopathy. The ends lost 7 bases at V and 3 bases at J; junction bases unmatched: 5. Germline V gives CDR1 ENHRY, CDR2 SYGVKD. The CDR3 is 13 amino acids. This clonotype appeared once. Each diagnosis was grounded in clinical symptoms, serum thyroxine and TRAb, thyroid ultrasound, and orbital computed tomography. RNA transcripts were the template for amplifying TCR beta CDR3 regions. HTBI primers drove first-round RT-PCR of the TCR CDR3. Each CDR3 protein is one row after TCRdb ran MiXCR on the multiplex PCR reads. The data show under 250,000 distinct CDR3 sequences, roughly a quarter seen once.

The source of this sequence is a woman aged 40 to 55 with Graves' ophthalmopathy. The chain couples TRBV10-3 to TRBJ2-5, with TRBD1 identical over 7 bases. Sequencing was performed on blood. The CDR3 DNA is TGTGCCATCATGGGGGACAGCGAAGAGACCCAGTACTTC. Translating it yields CAIMGDSEETQYF.